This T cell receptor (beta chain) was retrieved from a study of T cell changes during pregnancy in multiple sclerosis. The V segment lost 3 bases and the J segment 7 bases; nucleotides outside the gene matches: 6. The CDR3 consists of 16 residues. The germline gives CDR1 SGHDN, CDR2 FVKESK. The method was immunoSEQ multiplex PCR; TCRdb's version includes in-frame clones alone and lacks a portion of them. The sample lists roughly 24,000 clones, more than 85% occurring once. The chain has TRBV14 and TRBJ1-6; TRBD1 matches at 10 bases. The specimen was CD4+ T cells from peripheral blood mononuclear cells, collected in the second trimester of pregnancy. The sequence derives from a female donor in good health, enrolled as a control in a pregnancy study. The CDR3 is CASSQRQGARNSPLHF. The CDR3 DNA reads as TGTGCCAGCAGCCAGAGACAGGGGGCGCGAAATTCACCCCTCCACTTT.